These 3 T cell receptor beta chains came from one sample sequenced in a study of cytomegalovirus exposure and HLA in healthy donors. Both 60 Vbeta primers and 13 Jbeta primers went into the PCR. The protocol was immunoSEQ multiplex PCR, while the TCRdb copy is restricted to in-frame clones and leaves out a portion. This table holds tens of thousands of clones, 85% to 95% found once. The specimen was PBMCs. These receptor sequences come from a woman under 30 in good health and CMV-seronegative.

In its sample, this clone was seen once. The genes are TRBV9 and TRBJ1-4, with D maybe TRBD1 (6 bases). Germline loops: CDR1 SGDLS, CDR2 YYNGEE. Trimming left V 2 bases short and J 5 bases short, with 16 bases between. This CDR3 contains 16 residues. The CDR3 sequence is CASSVGQGIRNEKLFF. CDR3 sequence (DNA): TGTGCCAGCAGCGTCGGCCAGGGGATTCGAAATGAAAAACTGTTTTTT.

This clone was seen only once. This chain joins TRBV19 and TRBJ2-2, with 7 bases matching TRBD2. V shed 4 bases, J shed 6 bases, and the junction held 8 bases outside the gene matches. The CDR3 length is 15 residues. CDR1 is LNHDA, CDR2 SQIVND, per germline (reference sequence). The CDR3 DNA is TGTGCCAGTAGTAAAGGACTAGAACGGGCCGGGGAGCTGTTTTTT. Its protein product is CASSKGLERAGELFF.

The J gene is TRBJ1-3, the V gene TRBV27, with 7 nucleotides matching TRBD1. Germline V gene data show CDR1 as MNHEY and CDR2 as SMNVEV (reference sequence). There are 15 residues in the CDR3. Trimming cost V 6 bases and J 4 bases; bases outside gene matches: 9. CDR3 DNA: TGTGCCAGCAGCAAAGACAGGGCCCGAGGAAACACCATATATTTT. Residues: CASSKDRARGNTIYF.